Each of the 28 T cell receptor beta chains below was sequenced from the same sample in a study of T-cell reconstitution after alpha-beta-depleted transplantation in children. For TCRbeta, the library was prepared with unique molecular identifiers. In TCRdb, the PCR reads were re-called with MiXCR into one record per CDR3 protein. In the table there are around 100,000 distinct CDR3 sequences, 6% of which are singletons. The sample consisted of PBMCs, mostly from graft donor cells, taken 60 days after TCRalphabeta/CD19-depleted stem cell transplant. The receptors shown here come from a female patient between 2 and 15 years old who had a stem cell transplant for Fanconi anemia, so the T cells may come from the graft donor.

This clonotype was seen repeatedly, ten times or more. Written as DNA, the CDR3 is TGTGCCAGCAGTGTGTCCCTAGCGGCGATCTACAATGAGCAGTTCTTC. Translating gives CASSVSLAAIYNEQFF. This rearrangement joins TRBV2 to TRBJ2-1; 7 bases line up with TRBD2. The CDR3 is made up of 16 amino acids. CDR1 and CDR2 from the germline V gene are SNHLY and FYNNEI. V trimming: 4 bases; J trimming: 3 bases; junction bases outside the gene matches: 9.

In regard to this clonotype: A junction boundary mismatches the germline segment, possibly from a read error. The chain combines TRBV12-3 or TRBV12-4 with TRBJ2-3; 14 bases align to TRBD2. The CDR3 has 19 amino acids. The CDR3 spells CTSSLARTSGGPLEDTQYF. CDR3 sequence (DNA): TGTACCAGCAGTTTAGCGCGGACTAGCGGGGGGCCCCTGGAAGATACGCAGTATTTT.

This clonotype was observed many times. The chain is built from TRBV28 and TRBJ1-2, with D maybe TRBD1 (6 bases). The germline V gene encodes CDR1 MDHEN and CDR2 SYDVKM. Trimming removed 5 bases at V and 4 bases at J, with 11 bases between. The length of the CDR3 is 13 residues. CDR3 nucleotides: TGTGCCAGCAGTCTTACAGGGCTCTATGGCTACACCTTC. Protein: CASSLTGLYGYTF.

This clonotype has a count of ten or more. This chain joins TRBV5-1 and TRBJ1-4, with D perhaps matching TRBD1 (5 bases). V lost 5 bases, J lost 3 bases, and 14 bases lay in between. The CDR3 runs 15 residues. Per the germline V gene, CDR1 is SGHRS and CDR2 is YFSETQ. The DNA for the CDR3 is TGCGCCAGCAGGTCAACAGGTCGGCCTAATGAAAAACTGTTTTTT. Its translation is CASRSTGRPNEKLFF.

This clonotype was recorded many times. The chain uses TRBV12-3 or TRBV12-4 and TRBJ2-6; perhaps TRBD2 as D (5 bases). The CDR3 length is 17 residues. Trimming stripped 1 base from V and 1 base from J, with 11 bases between. CDR3 in amino acids: CASSLGGMGSGANVLTF. In DNA, the CDR3 is TGTGCCAGCAGTTTAGGAGGGATGGGGTCTGGGGCCAACGTCCTGACTTTC.

In its sample, this clonotype was seen many times. This sequence joins TRBV3-1 and TRBJ2-3; D is possibly TRBD2 (5 bases). The germline V and J ends were trimmed by 1 base and 1 base, with 12 bases remaining between them. This CDR3 spans 16 amino acids. The germline V gene encodes CDR1 LGHDT and CDR2 YNNKEL (reference sequence). In nucleotides, the CDR3 is TGTGCCAGCAGCCAAGTATCGGGGAAGGGCACAGATACGCAGTATTTT. It codes for CASSQVSGKGTDTQYF.

This clonotype has only a few counts. V usage is TRBV27 and J usage is TRBJ2-3; D is possibly TRBD1 or TRBD2 (5 bases each). Germline V gene data show CDR1 as MNHEY and CDR2 as SMNVEV (reference sequence). This CDR3 has 17 amino acids. The V end was cut by 3 bases, the J end by 2 bases, with 18 bases between. Here the CDR3 DNA reads TGTGCCAGCAGTTTTGATGTCAGGGTGAGGGCCACAGATACGCAGTATTTT. As protein: CASSFDVRVRATDTQYF.

The rearrangement uses TRBV5-1 and TRBJ2-1; 9 nucleotides line up with TRBD1. V was pared by 4 bases and J by 10 bases, with 15 bases of the junction left unmatched. Looked up from germline, CDR1 is SGHRS and CDR2 is YFSETQ. The CDR3 spans 16 residues. CDR3 DNA sequence: TGCGCCAGCAGCCCTACACCGGGACAGGGTCTTTACGAGCAGTTCTTC. This encodes CASSPTPGQGLYEQFF.

This clonotype was seen ten or more times. The chain's CDR3 is CATSDSGTSGSGQFF. DNA for the CDR3: TGTGCCACCAGTGATTCCGGGACTAGCGGGAGCGGGCAGTTCTTC. The chain is built from TRBV24-1 and TRBJ2-1; 14 bases match TRBD2. The CDR3 is 15 amino acids. V gave up 2 bases and J gave up 12 bases; unmatched junction bases: 5. Germline V gene lookup returns CDR1 KGHDR and CDR2 SFDVKD.

This clonotype was recorded many times. The CDR3 loop is CASRRSGGSWTGELFF. The DNA of the CDR3 is TGTGCCAGCAGACGTAGCGGGGGTAGTTGGACCGGGGAGCTGTTTTTT. The V gene is TRBV28, the J gene TRBJ2-2; TRBD2 aligns across 9 bases. CDR3 length: 16 amino acids. Trimming removed 6 bases from V and 5 bases from J; junction bases left unmatched: 10. CDR1 MDHEN and CDR2 SYDVKM come from the germline V gene.

This clonotype was detected many times. The CDR3 loop is CASSEFRGNTDTQYF. The CDR3 DNA is TGTGCCAGCAGTGAATTTCGGGGCAACACAGATACGCAGTATTTT. The chain recombines TRBV25-1 with TRBJ2-3; D is perhaps TRBD1 or TRBD2 (5 bases each). The CDR3 consists of 15 residues. V lost 1 base and J lost 2, with 10 bases in between. Germline lookup yields CDR1 MGHDK and CDR2 SYGVNS. Supplemented by reference TRBV25-1 and TRBJ2-3, the full variable domain reads EADIYQTPRYLVIGTGKKITLECSQTMGHDKMYWYQQDPGMELHLIHYSYGVNSTEKGDLSSESTVSRIRTEHFPLTLESARPSHTSQYLCASSEFRGNTDTQYFGPGTRLTVL.

This clonotype was seen ten or more times. V is TRBV7-9 and J is TRBJ2-3, with 7 positions matching TRBD2. This CDR3 is 16 amino acids long. From germline, CDR1 is SEHNR and CDR2 FQNEAQ (reference sequence). Trimming took 1 base from V and 0 from J; bases not matched to a gene: 4. Written as DNA, the CDR3 is TGTGCCAGCAGCTTAGTTCGCGGGGGAAGCACAGATACGCAGTATTTT. As protein: CASSLVRGGSTDTQYF.

This clonotype has a count of ten or more. V gene TRBV20-1 combines with J gene TRBJ2-7; 11 bases are a match to TRBD2. Germline values: CDR1 DFQATT, CDR2 SNEGSKA (reference sequence). The V and J ends lost 2 bases and 3 bases, in that order; junction bases with no gene match: 6. CDR3 length: 15 amino acids. The CDR3 is CSARKKTSGNYEQYF. In DNA, the CDR3 is TGCAGTGCTAGAAAGAAGACTAGCGGGAACTACGAGCAGTACTTC.

This clonotype has a count of ten or more. The rearrangement links TRBV20-1 to TRBJ1-4, with D hard to call. CDR3 size: 10 residues. V dropped 3 bases and J dropped 11 bases, with 7 bases sitting between them. Germline V gene data show CDR1 as DFQATT and CDR2 as SNEGSKA (reference sequence). Written as DNA, the CDR3 is TGCAGTGCTAGCCTTAATAAACTGTTTTTT. Its translation is CSASLNKLFF.

This clonotype has at least ten counts. The J gene is TRBJ1-4, the V gene TRBV12-3 or TRBV12-4; no reliable D call. V was clipped by 3 bases and J by 3 bases, with 8 bases between them. The CDR3 runs to 14 residues. The CDR3 DNA reads TGTGCCAGCAGTTTCTGGCAGTCTAATGAAAAACTGTTTTTT. Protein sequence: CASSFWQSNEKLFF.

This clonotype occurred many times. The chain uses TRBV7-3 and TRBJ2-2, with 8 bases lining up with TRBD2. Germline loops: CDR1 SGHTA, CDR2 FQGTGA. With 1 base clipped from V and 0 bases from J, the junction kept 4 bases outside the gene matches. The CDR3 runs 17 residues. CDR3 amino acids: CASSLKGLAPNTGELFF. The CDR3 bases are TGTGCCAGCAGCTTAAAAGGACTAGCCCCGAACACCGGGGAGCTGTTTTTT.

In this sample, this clonotype turned up a few times. The V gene is TRBV12-3 or TRBV12-4, the J gene TRBJ2-4, with 7 bases identical to TRBD2. This CDR3 spans 17 amino acids. The V gene end was trimmed by 6 bases and the J gene end by 1 base; junction bases not matched to a gene: 12. In DNA, the CDR3 is TGTGCCAGCAGCCCCCGGGGACTAATGTGGGCCAAAAACATTCAGTACTTC. Its translation: CASSPRGLMWAKNIQYF.

This clonotype was observed many times. The rearrangement joins TRBV3-1 to TRBJ2-2; D may be TRBD1 or TRBD2 (5 bases each). Germline V gene sequence: CDR1 LGHDT, CDR2 YNNKEL (reference sequence). The V end lost 2 bases, the J end lost 9 bases, and 7 bases lay between the germline ends. The CDR3 sequence is 12 residues long. The CDR3 bases are TGTGCCAGCAGCCAATGGGACCGGGAGCTGTTTTTT. It is translated as CASSQWDRELFF.

This clonotype appeared many times. The chain is built from TRBV4-2 and TRBJ2-5; D is uncertain. This CDR3 comprises 14 residues. V lost 1 base, J lost 3 bases, and 9 bases lay in between. The germline V gene has CDR1 LGHNA and CDR2 YNFKEQ. CDR3 coding DNA: TGTGCCAGCAGCCAAGTGATGCTAGAAGAGACCCAGTACTTC. Its translation: CASSQVMLEETQYF.

This clonotype was observed many times. The gene calls are TRBV5-1 and TRBJ1-1; a weak D match, TRBD1 (6 bases). Germline CDR1 reads SGHRS; CDR2 reads YFSETQ. V shed 5 bases and J shed 0 bases, with 32 bases lying between them. This CDR3 is built from 21 residues. The CDR3 protein is CASRMRIPFGHPDSMNTEAFF. DNA for the CDR3: TGCGCCAGCAGGATGCGAATCCCGTTCGGACATCCGGACAGTATGAACACTGAAGCTTTCTTT.

This clonotype showed up just a few times. The chain joins TRBV30 to TRBJ2-7, with D perhaps TRBD1 or TRBD2 (5 bases each). The CDR3 covers 14 residues. V lost 5 bases, J lost 4 bases, and 18 bases lay in between. The V gene's germline CDR1 is GTSNPN and CDR2 SVGIG (reference sequence). CDR3 loop: CAWAPGPQLYEQYF. The CDR3 coding sequence is TGTGCCTGGGCGCCGGGACCGCAACTTTACGAGCAGTACTTC.

There are many counts of this clonotype. The chain couples TRBV6-1 to TRBJ2-3; 12 nucleotides match TRBD1. V dropped 6 bases and J dropped 4; count of bases not matched to a gene: 14. Germline V gene lookup returns CDR1 MNHNS and CDR2 SASEGT. CDR3 length equals 18 residues. This CDR3 is CASSPGPGQGARSDTQYF. The CDR3, as DNA: TGTGCCAGCAGCCCAGGACCGGGACAGGGGGCCAGGTCAGATACGCAGTATTTT.

This clonotype was picked up many times. The gene calls are TRBV29-1 and TRBJ2-2, with D possibly matching TRBD2 (7 bases). CDR1 and CDR2 (germline): SQVTM, ANQGSEA. This CDR3 region has 16 residues. With 5 bases removed from V and 0 bases from J, the gap between germline ends came to 16 bases. The CDR3 DNA sequence: TGCAGCGTTAAAATAAGAGGGGGGGCGAACACCGGGGAGCTGTTTTTT. Translated: CSVKIRGGANTGELFF.

The gene calls are TRBV24-1 and TRBJ2-2; D unresolved. The CDR3 is 12 residues long. Germline CDR1 KGHDR, CDR2 SFDVKD. V gave up 5 bases and J gave up 3 bases, with 3 bases separating them. CDR3 in amino acids: CATSVYTGELFF. In nucleotides, the CDR3 is TGTGCCACCAGTGTTTACACCGGGGAGCTGTTTTTT.

The CDR3 bases are TGTGCCAGCAGTCGTCCGGCAGGGTACTCCTACGAGCAGTACTTC. Residues: CASSRPAGYSYEQYF. The genes are TRBV6-1 and TRBJ2-7, with D perhaps matching TRBD1 (5 bases). Germline loops: CDR1 MNHNS, CDR2 SASEGT. V lost 5 bases and J 0 bases, leaving 14 bases between the germline ends. The CDR3 has 15 residues.

This clonotype occurred many times. The rearrangement joins TRBV9 to TRBJ2-1; 9 nucleotides agree with TRBD1. Germline CDR1 is SGDLS and CDR2 is YYNGEE. The CDR3 runs 18 residues. V trimming: 2 bases; J trimming: 2 bases; junction bases outside the gene matches: 11. The CDR3 DNA reads as TGTGCCAGCAGCGTTATCCCCGCGAACAGGGGGCCCTACAATGAGCAGTTCTTC. Translating gives CASSVIPANRGPYNEQFF.

This sequence joins TRBV4-3 and TRBJ2-3; 10 bases line up with TRBD2. In germline, CDR1 is LGHNA, CDR2 YSLEER. J was trimmed by 4 bases and V by 0 bases; bases with no gene match: 7. This CDR3 contains 17 residues. Here the CDR3 DNA reads TGCGCCAGCAGCCAAGAGCTCACTAGCGGGATCTCAGATACGCAGTATTTT. This sequence encodes CASSQELTSGISDTQYF.

The rearrangement links TRBV2 to TRBJ1-2; D is perhaps TRBD1 (5 bases). The CDR3 is made up of 19 amino acids. V lost 0 bases and J lost 4, with 24 bases in between. The germline gives CDR1 SNHLY, CDR2 FYNNEI. For the CDR3, the DNA is TGTGCCAGCAGTGAAGCTACCCGTCCGTGGCAGGGAAGGATCTATGGCTACACCTTC. Amino acids: CASSEATRPWQGRIYGYTF.